Listed here are 18 T cell receptor beta chains from one sample, sequenced in a study of shared clonotypes between healthy human individuals. This table comes from immunoSEQ multiplex PCR, and its TCRdb copy is limited to in-frame clones, with some not included. The sample records hundreds of thousands of clones, around 96% being singletons. Sequencing was carried out using naive CD4+ T cells sorted from blood. Specified subset: CD45RA+ positively selected. These receptors all come from a woman aged 25 to 39 in good health.

The chain joins TRBV18 to TRBJ2-7, with a weak D call TRBD1 (6 bases). This CDR3 spans 15 amino acids. Germline values: CDR1 KGHSH, CDR2 LQKENI. Trimming removed 1 base from V and 0 bases from J, with 10 bases in between. As DNA, the CDR3 is TGTGCCAGCTCACCACAGGGGGAGAGCTCCTACGAGCAGTACTTC. Amino acid sequence: CASSPQGESSYEQYF.

This clone appeared once. The rearrangement links TRBV5-1 to TRBJ2-5, with a weak D call TRBD1 (6 bases). V dropped 7 bases and J dropped 5 bases, with 18 bases sitting between them. Germline CDR1 reads SGHRS; CDR2 reads YFSETQ. This CDR3 spans 14 amino acids. CDR3 sequence (DNA): TGCGCCAGCGTCGGGACAACCGACGGCGAGACCCAGTACTTC. Its protein product is CASVGTTDGETQYF.

The chain uses TRBV20-1 and TRBJ2-5; unclear D gene. The last part of the DNA fits TRBJ2-7 better; the J call may be wrong. Per the germline V gene, CDR1 is DFQATT and CDR2 is SNEGSKA (reference sequence). The CDR3 extends over 11 amino acids. CDR3 nucleotides: TGCAGTGCTAAGACTCCCTACGAGCAGTACTTC. Translating gives CSAKTPYEQYF.

V usage is TRBV6-5 and J usage is TRBJ2-7, with TRBD2 matching over 7 bases. CDR3 size: 15 residues. Per the germline V gene, CDR1 is MNHEY and CDR2 is SVGAGI. The J segment lost 3 bases and the V segment lost 0 bases, leaving 5 bases of the junction unmatched. The CDR3 DNA is TGTGCCAGCAGTTACTCGAGGGGACTACTCTACGAGCAGTACTTC. Encoded protein: CASSYSRGLLYEQYF.

This chain joins TRBV5-1 and TRBJ2-2, with D unclear. V was clipped by 4 bases and J by 3 bases, with 13 bases between them. Germline V gives CDR1 SGHRS, CDR2 YFSETQ. This CDR3 comprises 15 residues. The DNA for the CDR3 is TGCGCCAGCAGCCCGCGTGGCAGACACACCGGGGAGCTGTTTTTT. It is translated as CASSPRGRHTGELFF.

V gene TRBV19 combines with J gene TRBJ2-1, with 13 bases lining up with TRBD2. V gave up 5 bases and J gave up 0 bases; unmatched junction bases: 10. CDR3 size: 19 residues. Germline-derived CDR1 and CDR2 are LNHDA and SQIVND (reference sequence). For the CDR3, the DNA is TGTGCCAGTAGTCCCGTCAGACTAGCGGGAGGCAACTCCTACAATGAGCAGTTCTTC. This gives the protein CASSPVRLAGGNSYNEQFF.

The CDR3 is CASSLKVQGGHNEQFF. The DNA for the CDR3 is TGCGCCAGCAGCTTGAAGGTCCAGGGGGGTCACAATGAGCAGTTCTTC. This sequence joins TRBV5-1 and TRBJ2-1, with D perhaps TRBD1 (7 bases). The germline V and J ends were trimmed by 1 base and 5 bases, with 16 bases remaining between them. This CDR3 comprises 16 residues. Germline CDR1 SGHRS, CDR2 YFSETQ.

Only one count was recorded for this clone. This chain connects TRBV7-9 to TRBJ2-1, with 10 bases that match TRBD1. This CDR3 region has 19 residues. V lost 2 bases and J lost 8; bases outside the gene matches: 18. In germline, CDR1 is SEHNR, CDR2 FQNEAQ (reference sequence). For the CDR3, the DNA is TGTGCCAGCAGCTTATATCCCCTCCCACGGGGGACAGGGGAAGATGAGCAGTTCTTC. Translating it yields CASSLYPLPRGTGEDEQFF.

V is TRBV7-9 and J is TRBJ2-5, with 8 bases identical to TRBD2. The DNA end is more similar to TRBJ2-7, so the J call may be wrong. Per the germline V gene, CDR1 is SEHNR and CDR2 is FQNEAQ (reference sequence). CDR3 length equals 15 residues. The CDR3 nucleotides read TGTGCCAGCAGCGAGGGACTAGGACTTTCCTACGAGCAGTACTTC. Protein: CASSEGLGLSYEQYF.

As to this clone: Other DNA sequences in the same sample also yield this CDR3. This rearrangement joins TRBV2 to TRBJ1-1, with 7 bases fitting TRBD1. Germline loops: CDR1 SNHLY, CDR2 FYNNEI. V trimming: 6 bases; J trimming: 0 bases; junction bases outside the gene matches: 4. This CDR3 has 14 residues. CDR3 amino acids: CASRDRVMNTEAFF. The CDR3 bases are TGTGCCAGCAGAGACAGGGTCATGAACACTGAAGCTTTCTTT.

This chain joins TRBV2 and TRBJ1-6; possible D gene TRBD1, 5 bases. The CDR3 consists of 13 residues. Trimming cost V 10 bases and J 9 bases, with 16 bases left between them. Germline V gene data show CDR1 as SNHLY and CDR2 as FYNNEI. The CDR3 sequence: CAIQAMEISPLHF. CDR3 bases: TGTGCCATACAGGCTATGGAAATTTCACCCCTCCACTTT.

The V call is TRBV18, the J call TRBJ1-1; D ambiguous. Trimming left V 3 bases short and J 0 bases short, with 8 bases between. The CDR3 consists of 14 residues. Germline V gene sequence: CDR1 KGHSH, CDR2 LQKENI. The CDR3 region has the DNA TGTGCCAGCTCACCGGGGAGTTTGAACACTGAAGCTTTCTTT. Translated, it gives CASSPGSLNTEAFF.

The chain recombines TRBV10-3 with TRBJ2-2; D might be TRBD1 (5 bases). Trimming left V 4 bases short and J 3 bases short, with 6 bases between. Germline V gene data show CDR1 as ENHRY and CDR2 as SYGVKD. The CDR3 length is 13 residues. In DNA, the CDR3 is TGTGCCATCAGTGGACAGTACACCGGGGAGCTGTTTTTT. As protein: CAISGQYTGELFF.

This chain joins TRBV4-1 and TRBJ1-1; D unresolved. The CDR3 sequence is 16 residues long. Germline assignment: CDR1 MGHRA and CDR2 YSYEKL. V was pared by 4 bases and J by 1 base, with 16 bases between. CDR3 DNA: TGCGCCAGCAGCCCAGGAAGGGCACGGGGGAACACTGAAGCTTTCTTT. Protein: CASSPGRARGNTEAFF.

With respect to this clone: The same CDR3 arises from other DNA sequences in this sample as well. The genes are TRBV28 and TRBJ1-5, with D possibly matching TRBD1 (5 bases). The CDR3 consists of 14 residues. The V end lost 4 bases, the J end lost 5 bases, and 12 bases lay between the germline ends. The germline V gene has CDR1 MDHEN and CDR2 SYDVKM. The CDR3 loop is CASSSGQGDQPQHF. Written as DNA, the CDR3 is TGTGCCAGCAGTTCCGGTCAGGGTGATCAGCCCCAGCATTTT. The full variable domain, completed using reference TRBV28 and TRBJ1-5, is DVKVTQSSRYLVKRTGEKVFLECVQDMDHENMFWYRQDPGLGLRLIYFSYDVKMKEKGDIPEGYSVSREKKERFSLILESASTNQTSMYLCASSSGQGDQPQHFGDGTRLSIL.

The CDR3 DNA follows: TGCGCCAGCAGCATGACAGGAGATACTGAGCAGTTCTTC. This sequence encodes CASSMTGDTEQFF. The genes are TRBV5-1 and TRBJ2-1, with D perhaps matching TRBD1 (6 bases). V lost 4 bases and J lost 9, with 14 bases in between. CDR1 is SGHRS, CDR2 YFSETQ, per germline. The CDR3 covers 13 residues.

The rearrangement joins TRBV7-9 to TRBJ2-1; TRBD2 agrees at 16 bases. The CDR3 loop spans 16 amino acids. CDR1 is SEHNR, CDR2 FQNEAQ, per germline (reference sequence). Trimming took 6 bases from V and 8 from J; bases not matched to a gene: 7. The CDR3 sequence: CASRSPGLAGGHEQFF. CDR3 DNA sequence: TGTGCCAGCAGGTCCCCGGGACTAGCGGGAGGGCATGAGCAGTTCTTC.

DNA of the CDR3: TGTGCCAGCTCACCACCGGGACTAGCGGCCGAATACGAGCAGTACTTC. Amino acids: CASSPPGLAAEYEQYF. The V call is TRBV18, the J call TRBJ2-7, with 11 bases that match TRBD2. CDR3 size: 16 residues. Germline V gene data show CDR1 as KGHSH and CDR2 as LQKENI. V dropped 0 bases and J dropped 4; count of bases not matched to a gene: 5.